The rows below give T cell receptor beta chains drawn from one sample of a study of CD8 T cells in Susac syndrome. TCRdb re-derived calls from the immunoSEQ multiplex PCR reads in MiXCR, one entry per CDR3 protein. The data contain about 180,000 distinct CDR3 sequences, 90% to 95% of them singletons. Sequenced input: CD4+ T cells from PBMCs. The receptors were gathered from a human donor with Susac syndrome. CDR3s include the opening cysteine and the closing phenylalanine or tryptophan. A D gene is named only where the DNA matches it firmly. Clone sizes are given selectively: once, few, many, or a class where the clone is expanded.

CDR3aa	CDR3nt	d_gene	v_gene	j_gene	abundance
CAWLPGTGNLGGYTF	TGTGCCTGGCTTCCCGGGACAGGGAATTTGGGTGGCTACACCTTC	TRBD1	TRBV30	TRBJ1-2	NA
CAGAGKETQYF	TGTGCCGGGGCGGGAAAAGAGACCCAGTACTTC	NA	TRBV30	TRBJ2-5	NA
CAVGVAGVRTGELFF	TGTGCCGTTGGAGTTGCGGGGGTGCGGACCGGGGAGCTGTTTTTT	TRBD2	TRBV30	TRBJ2-2	once
CATPDSGTGAYEQYF	TGTGCCACACCTGACTCCGGGACAGGGGCCTACGAGCAGTACTTC	TRBD1	TRBV24-1	TRBJ2-7	NA
CASSDPGFGKETQYF	TGTGCCAGCAGTGACCCGGGGTTTGGAAAAGAGACCCAGTACTTC	NA	TRBV6-4	TRBJ2-5	NA
CASSYLFRGDTQYF	TGTGCCAGCAGTTACCTATTCCGCGGGGATACGCAGTATTTT	NA	TRBV2	TRBJ2-3	NA
CASSLADREDNSPLHF	TGTGCCAGCAGCTTAGCGGACAGGGAAGATAATTCACCCCTCCACTTT	TRBD1	TRBV11-2	TRBJ1-6	NA
CASSFNSYGYTF	TGTGCCAGCAGCTTCAACAGTTATGGCTACACCTTC	NA	TRBV14	TRBJ1-2	NA
CASTWGVNTEAFF	TGTGCCAGCACTTGGGGGGTGAACACTGAAGCTTTCTTT	NA	TRBV2	TRBJ1-1	NA
CASSLRGARDEQYF	TGTGCCAGCAGCTTAAGGGGGGCGCGCGACGAGCAGTACTTC	NA	TRBV5-6	TRBJ2-7	once
CASSRDRGRNEQFF	TGTGCCAGCAGCCGGGACAGGGGCCGCAATGAGCAGTTCTTC	TRBD1	TRBV12-3/TRBV12-4	TRBJ2-1	NA
CSARASGWEKLFF	TGCAGTGCTAGGGCCAGTGGTTGGGAAAAACTGTTTTTT	NA	TRBV20-1	TRBJ1-4	NA
CASTTGTVKNIQYF	TGTGCCAGCACCACCGGGACAGTCAAAAACATTCAGTACTTC	TRBD1	TRBV6-1	TRBJ2-4	NA
CASSAGQLDYGYTF	TGTGCCAGCAGCGCAGGACAGCTCGACTATGGCTACACCTTC	NA	TRBV7-9	TRBJ1-2	NA
CSASKTDPNTGELFF	TGCAGTGCTAGCAAGACAGATCCAAACACCGGGGAGCTGTTTTTT	NA	TRBV20-1	TRBJ2-2	NA
CASSLRDRETQYF	TGTGCCAGCTCTCTCAGGGATCGAGAGACCCAGTACTTC	NA	TRBV18	TRBJ2-5	once
CASSHDRGTYTF	TGTGCCAGCAGTCACGACAGGGGCACTTACACCTTC	TRBD1	TRBV6-6	TRBJ1-2	NA
CASSVEIEDGYTF	TGTGCCAGCAGCGTAGAGATAGAGGATGGCTACACCTTC	NA	TRBV9	TRBJ1-2	NA
CASNGLAGGPDTQYF	TGCGCCAGCAACGGACTAGCGGGGGGGCCTGATACGCAGTATTTT	TRBD2	TRBV5-1	TRBJ2-3	NA
CASSLAGGGTDTQYF	TGTGCCAGCAGTCTAGCGGGGGGGGGCACAGATACGCAGTATTTT	TRBD2	TRBV3-1	TRBJ2-3	NA
CASYPPGTTEAFF	TGTGCCAGCTACCCCCCCGGAACCACTGAAGCTTTCTTT	NA	TRBV6-5	TRBJ1-1	NA
CSASLLAGPHDRADTQYF	TGCAGTGCTAGTTTACTAGCGGGTCCTCACGATAGGGCAGATACGCAGTATTTT	TRBD2	TRBV20-1	TRBJ2-3	NA
CASSAQRSRRNSPLHF	TGTGCCAGCAGCGCCCAGAGGTCACGGAGGAATTCACCCCTCCACTTT	NA	TRBV9	TRBJ1-6	NA
CASSTGGGMNTEAFF	TGTGCCAGCAGCACAGGGGGAGGAATGAACACTGAAGCTTTCTTT	TRBD1	TRBV5-4	TRBJ1-1	NA
CASSWEGGGYTF	TGTGCCAGCAGTTGGGAGGGCGGTGGCTACACCTTC	NA	TRBV7-9	TRBJ1-2	once
CSARDRAGADSPLHF	TGCAGTGCTAGAGATAGGGCAGGGGCGGATTCACCCCTCCACTTT	NA	TRBV20-1	TRBJ1-6	NA
CACGQGGDSPLHF	TGTGCCTGCGGACAGGGAGGGGATTCACCCCTCCACTTT	TRBD1	TRBV30	TRBJ1-6	once
CSAQTGGEGNTIYF	TGCAGTGCGCAAACAGGGGGCGAAGGAAACACCATATATTTT	TRBD1	TRBV20-1	TRBJ1-3	NA
CASSERDSSLYGYTF	TGCGCCAGCAGTGAGCGGGACTCTTCTCTCTATGGCTACACCTTC	NA	TRBV10-2	TRBJ1-2	NA
CSVGYRGLYGYTF	TGCAGCGTTGGATACAGGGGCCTATACGGCTACACCTTC	TRBD1	TRBV29-1	TRBJ1-2	NA
CASSLMGVEQYF	TGTGCCAGCAGCTTAATGGGGGTCGAGCAGTACTTC	NA	TRBV7-9	TRBJ2-7	NA
CASSDQAPVSGNTIYF	TGTGCCAGCAGCGACCAGGCTCCCGTCTCTGGAAACACCATATATTTT	NA	TRBV7-6	TRBJ1-3	once
CASSSLSGDGYTF	TGTGCCAGCAGCTCCTTGTCAGGAGATGGCTACACCTTC	NA	TRBV5-6	TRBJ1-2	NA
CASSSGTFQETQYF	TGCGCCAGCAGCTCCGGGACGTTCCAAGAGACCCAGTACTTC	NA	TRBV5-1	TRBJ2-5	once
CASSRGLAGSGEQFF	TGTGCCAGCTCACGAGGACTAGCGGGGTCGGGTGAGCAGTTCTTC	TRBD2	TRBV18	TRBJ2-1	NA
CSVPDRTQETQYF	TGCAGTGTTCCGGACAGGACTCAAGAGACCCAGTACTTC	TRBD1	TRBV20-1	TRBJ2-5	once
CASSQVVGDTQYF	TGTGCCAGCAGCCAAGTGGTGGGAGATACGCAGTATTTT	NA	TRBV3-1	TRBJ2-3	NA
CASSSLPDRGFAGNTIYF	TGTGCCAGCAGCTCTCTACCGGACAGGGGCTTTGCAGGAAACACCATATATTTT	TRBD1	TRBV7-6	TRBJ1-3	NA
CSASRQGGGANYGYTF	TGCAGTGCTAGCCGACAGGGCGGGGGGGCTAACTATGGCTACACCTTC	TRBD1	TRBV20-1	TRBJ1-2	NA
CASSLGQSENYGYTF	TGTGCCAGCAGTTTAGGGCAGTCGGAGAACTATGGCTACACCTTC	NA	TRBV12-3/TRBV12-4	TRBJ1-2	NA
CATSRTDSTGRAEQFF	TGTGCCACCAGCAGAACCGACTCGACAGGGCGGGCTGAGCAGTTCTTC	TRBD1	TRBV15	TRBJ2-1	NA
CASSQDRGKETQYF	TGCGCCAGCAGCCAAGATCGTGGGAAAGAGACCCAGTACTTC	NA	TRBV4-3	TRBJ2-5	NA
CAWSLRGVGGYTF	TGTGCCTGGAGTCTCAGGGGGGTTGGAGGCTACACCTTC	TRBD1	TRBV30	TRBJ1-2	NA